The 24 T cell receptor beta chains in this list originate from one sample, sequenced in a study of vaccination effects on CD4 cells after COVID-19. CD4+ T cells specific for antigen were expanded with viral peptide pools by the ViraFEST assay before sequencing. The culture ran for approximately nine days before CD4+ T cells were isolated. Testing of the vaccine recipients showed negative nucleocapsid antibodies and no prior SARS-CoV-2 infection. The antigens of these receptors remain unknown. Assay used: immunoSEQ multiplex PCR; TCRdb lists only in-frame clones, some missing. The data hold 50,000 or so clones, with roughly 73% observed a single time. The source was CD4+ T cells from PBMCs cultured with HCoV-OC43 spike peptides, collected before COVID-19 vaccination. Subset given: HCoV-OC43 spike overlapping peptide pool stimulation. The receptors originated from a human donor who received a COVID-19 vaccine.

The chain uses TRBV2 and TRBJ1-6; 7 bases are a match to TRBD1. V lost 3 bases to trimming and J lost 8 bases; unmatched junction nucleotides: 7. Germline CDR1 SNHLY, CDR2 FYNNEI. CDR3 size: 15 residues. The CDR3, as DNA: TGTGCCAGCAGTGATAAGGGGACAGCCGATTCACCCCTCCACTTT. This encodes CASSDKGTADSPLHF.

This clone was observed a few times. V gene TRBV9 combines with J gene TRBJ1-2; the D gene is possibly TRBD1 (5 bases). The germline CDR1 and CDR2 sequences are SGDLS and YYNGEE. Trimming pared 5 bases from V and 9 bases from J, leaving 17 bases between. The CDR3 contains 13 residues. The CDR3 here is CASSPTGWESYTF. The DNA for the CDR3 is TGTGCCAGCAGTCCTACAGGATGGGAGAGCTACACCTTC.

The chain recombines TRBV9 with TRBJ2-6; 7 bases agree with TRBD1. Germline assignment: CDR1 SGDLS and CDR2 YYNGEE. The V and J ends lost 3 bases and 0 bases, in that order; junction bases with no gene match: 6. The CDR3 extends over 17 amino acids. DNA for the CDR3: TGTGCCAGCAGCGCGGACAGGACCGACTCTGGGGCCAACGTCCTGACTTTC. Encoded protein: CASSADRTDSGANVLTF.

This chain connects TRBV6-1 to TRBJ1-1; D is undetermined. V was trimmed by 6 bases and J by 1 base, leaving 12 bases between them. CDR3 size: 14 residues. Germline V gene data show CDR1 as MNHNS and CDR2 as SASEGT. CDR3 in amino acids: CASSLRGGNTEAFF. In DNA form, the CDR3 reads TGTGCCAGCAGCTTACGGGGAGGGAACACTGAAGCTTTCTTT.

This clone was detected only a few times. This chain joins TRBV6-2 or TRBV6-3 and TRBJ2-2; D is unresolved. This CDR3 is 11 amino acids long. V was pared by 5 bases and J by 2 bases, with 0 bases between. Germline V gene data show CDR1 as MNHEY and CDR2 as SVGEGT. CDR3 residues: CASSNTGELFF. The DNA of the CDR3 is TGTGCCAGCAGTAACACCGGGGAGCTGTTTTTT.

The table lists this clone with a count of one. The J gene is TRBJ2-1, the V gene TRBV5-1; maybe TRBD1 (7 bases). The germline V gene encodes CDR1 SGHRS and CDR2 YFSETQ. Trimming cost V 4 bases and J 1 base, with 15 bases left between them. CDR3 length equals 16 residues. The CDR3 nucleotides are TGCGCCAGCAGCACGGACAGGCGGGGATCCTACAATGAGCAGTTCTTC. Translating it yields CASSTDRRGSYNEQFF.

The chain has TRBV2 and TRBJ1-1; D possibly corresponds to TRBD1 (5 bases). CDR1 and CDR2 (germline): SNHLY, FYNNEI. Trimming removed 0 bases at V and 1 base at J, with 21 bases between. The CDR3 is 19 amino acids. The DNA for the CDR3 is TGTGCCAGCAGTGAAGCGCTAAGGTTCGGGGGATTAGGGAACACTGAAGCTTTCTTT. The encoded protein is CASSEALRFGGLGNTEAFF.

This chain connects TRBV5-1 to TRBJ2-1, with D perhaps given as TRBD1 or TRBD2 (5 bases each). Germline V gene lookup returns CDR1 SGHRS and CDR2 YFSETQ. V shed 0 bases and J shed 2 bases, with 12 bases lying between them. This CDR3 has 16 amino acids. The CDR3 is CASSLVYGAPYNEQFF. The CDR3 DNA follows: TGCGCCAGCAGCTTGGTATACGGGGCTCCCTACAATGAGCAGTTCTTC.

The V gene is TRBV5-4, the J gene TRBJ1-2; TRBD1 matches 10 bases. The CDR3 contains 14 residues. Germline-derived CDR1 and CDR2 are SGHNT and YYREEE (reference sequence). V lost 5 bases to trimming and J lost 4 bases; unmatched junction nucleotides: 5. CDR3 DNA sequence: TGTGCCAGCAGGTCCGGGACAGGGGTCTATGGCTACACCTTC. This encodes CASRSGTGVYGYTF.

The rearrangement uses TRBV28 and TRBJ1-5, with D uncertain. V was shortened by 11 bases and J by 3 bases, with 23 bases between the two germline ends. Germline values: CDR1 MDHEN, CDR2 SYDVKM. The CDR3 spans 16 residues. CDR3 residues: CAVNPVGSAFNQPQHF. CDR3 bases: TGTGCCGTCAACCCGGTGGGGTCAGCCTTCAATCAGCCCCAGCATTTT.

The J gene is TRBJ1-4, the V gene TRBV5-8; 8 positions match TRBD1. Per the germline V gene, CDR1 is SGHTS and CDR2 is YDEGEE. The CDR3 is 13 amino acids. V lost 5 bases, J lost 11 bases, and 8 bases stayed unmatched. The CDR3 sequence: CASRLQGAKKLFF. As DNA, the CDR3 is TGTGCCAGCAGGCTGCAGGGGGCTAAGAAACTGTTTTTT.

The chain employs TRBV6-5 and TRBJ1-1, with D uncertain. The germline V gene encodes CDR1 MNHEY and CDR2 SVGAGI. V was pared by 0 bases and J by 10 bases, with 15 bases between. The CDR3 totals 14 residues. CDR3: CASSYSADGFVAFF. In DNA, the CDR3 is TGTGCCAGCAGTTACTCGGCCGACGGGTTTGTAGCTTTCTTT.

This sequence joins TRBV6-6 and TRBJ1-2; tentatively, D is TRBD1 (5 bases). The CDR3 consists of 16 residues. V was pared by 7 bases and J by 6 bases, with 24 bases between. CDR1 and CDR2 from the germline V gene are MNHNY and SVGAGI (reference sequence). The CDR3 DNA follows: TGTGCCAGCACCAATCCGGTGGTCGTCAGAGGGGATGGCTACACCTTC. Translating gives CASTNPVVVRGDGYTF.

The chain couples TRBV2 to TRBJ2-4, with D tentatively TRBD2 (6 bases). The CDR3 consists of 14 residues. V was shortened by 7 bases and J by 4 bases, with 14 bases between the two germline ends. Germline CDR1 reads SNHLY; CDR2 reads FYNNEI. CDR3 sequence (DNA): TGTGCCAGCATATTAGGGCGGGAAAAAAACATTCAGTACTTC. It translates to CASILGREKNIQYF.

CDR3 region: CASSILGVGGRDTEAFF. In DNA, the CDR3 is TGTGCCAGTAGTATTCTTGGAGTCGGGGGAAGGGACACTGAAGCTTTCTTT. J is TRBJ1-1 and V is TRBV19, with D tentatively TRBD1 (5 bases). The germline CDR1 and CDR2 sequences are LNHDA and SQIVND (reference sequence). V gave up 3 bases and J gave up 3 bases, with 20 bases separating them. The CDR3 is made up of 17 amino acids.

This CDR3 is CATSDVWGTEAFF. CDR3 coding DNA: TGTGCCACCAGTGATGTATGGGGGACTGAAGCTTTCTTT. The chain recombines TRBV24-1 with TRBJ1-1, with D possibly TRBD1 on 5 matching bases. Germline values: CDR1 KGHDR, CDR2 SFDVKD. Trimming left V 3 bases short and J 5 bases short, with 9 bases between. The CDR3 is made up of 13 amino acids.

The V gene is TRBV27, the J gene TRBJ1-5; 9 bases map to TRBD1. The germline CDR1 and CDR2 sequences are MNHEY and SMNVEV (reference sequence). V trimming: 6 bases; J trimming: 6 bases; junction bases outside the gene matches: 6. The CDR3 loop spans 14 amino acids. The CDR3: CASRPGQGSQPQHF. In nucleotides, the CDR3 is TGTGCCAGCAGACCGGGACAGGGAAGTCAGCCCCAGCATTTT.

This clone has a single count. In DNA, the CDR3 is TGCAGCGTTCAGGGAAGTGGGGAAAAACTGTTTTTT. This translates into CSVQGSGEKLFF. The J gene is TRBJ1-4, the V gene TRBV29-1; perhaps TRBD1 as D (5 bases). This CDR3 comprises 12 residues. Germline V lookup: CDR1 SQVTM, CDR2 ANQGSEA. Trimming shortened V by 5 bases and J by 8 bases, and 12 bases separated the two germline ends.

The chain uses TRBV5-6 and TRBJ2-3; possibly TRBD2 for D (5 bases). The V end lost 4 bases, the J end lost 2 bases, and 11 bases lay between the germline ends. The V gene's germline CDR1 is SGHDT and CDR2 YYEEEE. The CDR3 has 14 amino acids. The CDR3 region has the DNA TGTGCCAGCAGCGGAGGCAGTTACACAGATACGCAGTATTTT. Its protein product is CASSGGSYTDTQYF.

This clone has a handful of counts. The chain employs TRBV6-5 and TRBJ1-2; possible D gene TRBD1, 6 bases. Germline loops: CDR1 MNHEY, CDR2 SVGAGI. The V end lost 10 bases, the J end lost 11 bases, and 17 bases lay between the germline ends. The CDR3 covers 11 residues. The CDR3 DNA follows: TGTGCCACCTTGCATACGGGGGCTTACACCTTC. Translating it yields CATLHTGAYTF.

The genes are TRBV5-1 and TRBJ1-4; no clear D. Germline V lookup: CDR1 SGHRS, CDR2 YFSETQ. The CDR3 sequence is 14 residues long. Between the trimmed V and J ends, which lost 0 bases and 8 bases, there was a span of 11 bases. CDR3: CASSLGATTEKLFF. CDR3 nucleotides: TGCGCCAGCAGCTTGGGGGCCACGACGGAAAAACTGTTTTTT.

The chain recombines TRBV10-2 with TRBJ1-1, with TRBD1 matching over 9 bases. Germline V gene data show CDR1 as WSHSY and CDR2 as SAAADI. This CDR3 contains 14 residues. With 7 bases clipped from V and 5 bases from J, the junction kept 8 bases outside the gene matches. The CDR3 spells CASTKTGGLTEAFF. In DNA form, the CDR3 reads TGCGCCAGCACCAAAACAGGGGGCCTAACTGAAGCTTTCTTT.

The chain links TRBV7-2 to TRBJ2-2; 9 nucleotides agree with TRBD2. CDR3 length equals 16 residues. CDR1 SGHTA and CDR2 FQGNSA come from the germline V gene. The V and J ends lost 4 bases and 7 bases, in that order; junction bases with no gene match: 10. The CDR3 sequence: CASSWSGTSQIGELFF. CDR3 bases: TGTGCCAGCAGCTGGTCCGGGACTAGCCAGATCGGGGAGCTGTTTTTT.

This chain uses TRBV18 with TRBJ1-1, with no clear D. Germline lookup yields CDR1 KGHSH and CDR2 LQKENI. The CDR3 totals 13 residues. V was clipped by 3 bases and J by 8 bases, with 13 bases between them. The CDR3 region is CASSPLEVGEAFF. The CDR3 DNA reads TGTGCCAGCTCACCCCTCGAGGTCGGGGAAGCTTTCTTT.